These T cell receptor beta chains were read from a single sample in a study of beta chain features in type 1 diabetes. TCRdb's table, derived via immunoSEQ multiplex PCR, lists solely in-frame clones and lacks some. The sample carries fewer than 900,000 clones, roughly a sixth recorded once. The sequenced sample was naive CD4+ T cells from blood. These receptors all stem from a young woman in good health. Both conserved end residues are part of each CDR3. The order of the fields is clone size, V gene, J gene, D gene, CDR3 protein, CDR3 DNA. D genes are given only for firm matches. Rows may omit the clone size; those that give it use once, few, many or a size class.

clone size: few; V gene: TRBV2; J gene: TRBJ2-1; D gene: .; CDR3 protein: CASRLQSGNHEQFF; CDR3 DNA: TGTGCCAGCAGGCTCCAGTCGGGGAACCATGAGCAGTTCTTC
clone size: .; V gene: TRBV7-3; J gene: TRBJ2-4; D gene: .; CDR3 protein: CASSLESALDIQYF; CDR3 DNA: TGTGCCAGCAGCTTAGAATCCGCCTTGGACATTCAGTACTTC
clone size: few; V gene: TRBV6-5; J gene: TRBJ2-7; D gene: .; CDR3 protein: CASTLRGESSEQYF; CDR3 DNA: TGTGCCAGCACCCTACGCGGCGAGTCCAGCGAGCAGTACTTC
clone size: many; V gene: TRBV14; J gene: TRBJ2-1; D gene: .; CDR3 protein: CASSQYNEQFF; CDR3 DNA: TGTGCCAGCAGCCAATACAATGAGCAGTTCTTC
clone size: .; V gene: TRBV7-2; J gene: TRBJ1-2; D gene: TRBD1; CDR3 protein: CASSPPGQGGQSYGYTF; CDR3 DNA: TGTGCCAGCAGCCCCCCGGGACAGGGGGGCCAATCATATGGCTACACCTTC
clone size: .; V gene: TRBV28; J gene: TRBJ2-7; D gene: .; CDR3 protein: CASSFSAVAYEQYF; CDR3 DNA: TGTGCCAGCAGTTTCTCGGCTGTTGCCTACGAGCAGTACTTC
clone size: few; V gene: TRBV18; J gene: TRBJ2-2; D gene: .; CDR3 protein: CASSPPGDTGELFF; CDR3 DNA: TGTGCCAGCTCACCTCCAGGGGACACCGGGGAGCTGTTTTTT
clone size: few; V gene: TRBV28; J gene: TRBJ2-7; D gene: TRBD1; CDR3 protein: CASSPGGDRGYEQYF; CDR3 DNA: TGTGCCAGCAGCCCGGGTGGGGACAGGGGCTACGAGCAGTACTTC
clone size: few; V gene: TRBV5-1; J gene: TRBJ1-1; D gene: .; CDR3 protein: CASSSLQGSNTEAFF; CDR3 DNA: TGCGCCAGCAGCTCGTTACAGGGATCGAACACTGAAGCTTTCTTT
clone size: .; V gene: TRBV11-2; J gene: TRBJ2-3; D gene: .; CDR3 protein: CASSYHGGGGRTDTQYF; CDR3 DNA: TGTGCCAGCTCCTACCATGGGGGAGGGGGTCGCACAGATACGCAGTATTTT
clone size: .; V gene: TRBV5-1; J gene: TRBJ2-5; D gene: .; CDR3 protein: CASSPINRDYQETQYF; CDR3 DNA: TGCGCCAGCAGCCCCATCAACCGGGACTACCAAGAGACCCAGTACTTC
clone size: .; V gene: TRBV6-5; J gene: TRBJ1-1; D gene: .; CDR3 protein: CASSYSGKLNTEAFF; CDR3 DNA: TGTGCCAGCAGTTACTCGGGCAAATTGAACACTGAAGCTTTCTTT
clone size: .; V gene: TRBV28; J gene: TRBJ2-2; D gene: .; CDR3 protein: CATRAYTGELFF; CDR3 DNA: TGTGCCACCAGGGCTTACACCGGGGAGCTGTTTTTT
clone size: few; V gene: TRBV5-1; J gene: TRBJ2-2; D gene: .; CDR3 protein: CASSPPRGGANTGELFF; CDR3 DNA: TGCGCCAGCAGCCCTCCCCGGGGCGGAGCGAACACCGGGGAGCTGTTTTTT
clone size: few; V gene: TRBV6-6; J gene: TRBJ2-5; D gene: TRBD2; CDR3 protein: CASGLAGGETQYF; CDR3 DNA: TGTGCCAGCGGGTTAGCGGGAGGAGAGACCCAGTACTTC
clone size: many; V gene: TRBV23-1; J gene: TRBJ2-1; D gene: TRBD2; CDR3 protein: CASSPLAGHNNEQFF; CDR3 DNA: TGCGCCAGCAGTCCTCTAGCGGGACACAACAATGAGCAGTTCTTC